This TCR beta chain came from a study of T cell clonality in common variable immunodeficiency. Data came from immunoSEQ multiplex PCR; TCRdb stores just in-frame clones and leaves some out. The sample includes about 20,000 clones, none of them occurring once. Replacement immunoglobulin had been given to every CVID subject for at least one year. This clone was picked up a small number of times. Its antigen is as yet unknown. The observed sequence ends 3 residues before the CDR3 terminus, with the missing tail filled in from the germline J gene. Study findings and constraints: Repertoire-complication correlations in CVID were limited by patient heterogeneity. Reportedly, TCR beta sequences from common variable immunodeficiency showed fewer deletions and N-nucleotide insertions.

This CDR3 has 15 residues. Trimming cost V 4 bases and J 7 bases; bases outside gene matches: 12. Germline V gene lookup returns CDR1 SGHVS and CDR2 FQNEAQ. The sequenced sample consisted of peripheral blood mononuclear cells. The genes are TRBV7-8 and TRBJ1-2; 7 nucleotides align to TRBD1. This clonotype was obtained from a human donor with common variable immunodeficiency. The part of the CDR3 DNA that was read is TGTGCCAGCAGCTCTCAAGACAGGGCTGTTGGTGGC. Protein sequence: CASSSQDRAVGG. The whole CDR3 sequence is CASSSQDRAVGGYTF.